The rows below give T cell receptor beta chains drawn from one sample of a study of blood T cell repertoires in COVID-19. Measured with immunoSEQ multiplex PCR; TCRdb has only the in-frame clones, and not every one. The table records some 97,000 clones, roughly 90% of them present only once. Material for sequencing was peripheral blood. The origin of the receptors is a man between 45 and 60 years old with active COVID-19. The CDR3 runs from the conserved cysteine through the conserved F or W. D genes are given only for firm matches. Rows give clone size only sometimes, using once, few, many, or a class for an expanded clone.

clone_size d_call v_call cdr3_aa
- - TRBV2 CASSLTDTQYF
- - TRBV12-3/TRBV12-4 CASSFLRLNTQYF
once TRBD1 TRBV9 CASSVQGQTSGNTIYF
- - TRBV7-9 CASRPQGIYGYTF
few - TRBV9 CASSPDSPSSGNTIYF
- TRBD1 TRBV4-1 CASSQDPGQGWTEAFF
- TRBD1 TRBV3-1/TRBV3-2 CASSLTMDRGAEAFF
- - TRBV5-1 CASRSTQNTEAFF
- - TRBV11-3 CASSGTGDGTDTQYF
- TRBD1 TRBV5-1 CASSSIGTDPNSPLHF
- TRBD2 TRBV6-1 CASSVVFAGGSDEQFF
- TRBD1 TRBV9 CASSVGGRGLVSEKLFF
- - TRBV19 CASSIGARYSNQPQHF
- TRBD1 TRBV5-4 CASSPGQGRDYGYTF
- - TRBV6-5 CASSYSGGGTDTQYF
once TRBD1 TRBV20-1 CSASPGTGGDQPQHF
- - TRBV6-4 CASSDSGGEETQYF
- - TRBV5-8 CASSLALDGTDTQYF
- TRBD2 TRBV11-2 CASSPGLALETQYF
once TRBD2 TRBV7-2 CASSFDGGAYEQYF
- TRBD1 TRBV27 CASMWQGVLNTEAFF
- TRBD2 TRBV2 CASTSGDNEQFF
- - TRBV12-3/TRBV12-4 CASSIQRGNTIYF
- - TRBV5-1 CASSSEVGTYGYTF
- - TRBV3-1/TRBV3-2 CASSQGAREAFF
few TRBD1 TRBV29-1 CSAIQDRAVTF
- TRBD2 TRBV12-3/TRBV12-4 CASRREGWEQFF
- TRBD2 TRBV10-3 CAAKFGGGSGEQFF
- - TRBV7-8 CASSLKRNTEAFF
- TRBD2 TRBV4-2 CASSQDRLAGRETQYF
- TRBD2 TRBV25-1 CASSVPSGGATDTQYF
- - TRBV4-2 CASSFGTSTEAFF
- TRBD2 TRBV6-1 CASSEEGIGGGGAPYEQYF
- TRBD2 TRBV5-4 CASSTRGGGSNEQFF
- - TRBV18 CASSPRTASSYNEQFF
- TRBD2 TRBV6-5 CASSYSIAGFTDTQYF
once - TRBV19 CASSTHRRQNTEAFF
- - TRBV5-4 CASSPSGAGVTDTQYF
- - TRBV25-1 CASSSRGPRNTEAFF
- TRBD2 TRBV7-3 CASSPQRGGYNEQFF
- - TRBV15 CATSPSSYEQYF
- - TRBV18 CASSPPTGPNYGYTF
- TRBD1 TRBV24-1 CATRDRANTGELFF
- - TRBV2 CASRGGAGTEAFF
- TRBD2 TRBV25-1 CASGEGGTSDKGQFF
- - TRBV6-5 CATGSYNEQFF
- - TRBV3-1/TRBV3-2 CASSQRGIRNEKLFF